Below, 23 T cell receptor beta chains from the same sample are listed, as sequenced in a study of T cells after somatic rescue of genetic block. Profiled with immunoSEQ multiplex PCR; TCRdb holds only in-frame clones, not every one. The table includes 15,000 or so clones, roughly two thirds detected once. The sample taken for sequencing was peripheral blood mononuclear cells (PBMCs). These receptors were taken from a boy aged 5-17 years.

This clone was detected only once. The chain joins TRBV13 to TRBJ1-1; 7 bases match TRBD1. The CDR3 is made up of 13 amino acids. CDR1 and CDR2 (germline): PRHDT, FYEKMQ (reference sequence). The V segment lost 6 bases and the J segment 7 bases; nucleotides outside the gene matches: 8. CDR3 loop: CASRFGQVGEAFF. CDR3 in DNA: TGTGCCAGCAGATTTGGACAGGTAGGTGAAGCTTTCTTT. Full variable domain (missing parts from reference TRBV13 and TRBJ1-1): AAGVIQSPRHLIKEKRETATLKCYPIPRHDTVYWYQQGPGQDPQFLISFYEKMQSDKGSIPDRFSAQQFSDYHSELNMSSLELGDSALYFCASRFGQVGEAFFGQGTRLTVV.

As DNA, the CDR3 is TGTGCCAGCAGCTCTTATAGGACAGGGAACTCACCCCTCCACTTT. As protein: CASSSYRTGNSPLHF. This chain uses TRBV7-9 with TRBJ1-6, with 8 nucleotides matching TRBD1. This CDR3 has 15 residues. From germline, CDR1 is SEHNR and CDR2 FQNEAQ (reference sequence). V gave up 4 bases and J gave up 10 bases; unmatched junction bases: 9.

The chain combines TRBV5-1 with TRBJ1-3; possibly TRBD1 for D (6 bases). V dropped 2 bases and J dropped 3 bases, with 12 bases sitting between them. Germline CDR1 SGHRS, CDR2 YFSETQ. The CDR3 consists of 15 residues. Here the CDR3 reads CASSFGTSFGNTIYF. The DNA for the CDR3 is TGCGCCAGCAGCTTCGGGACATCATTTGGAAACACCATATATTTT.

This sequence joins TRBV25-1 and TRBJ1-1; 7 bases map to TRBD1. CDR3 length equals 13 residues. V shed 3 bases, J shed 3 bases, and the junction held 1 base outside the gene matches. CDR1 and CDR2 (germline): MGHDK, SYGVNS. The CDR3 sequence is CASSDRGYTEAFF. CDR3 DNA: TGTGCCAGCAGTGACAGGGGGTACACTGAAGCTTTCTTT. Filled out from reference TRBV25-1 and TRBJ1-1, the complete variable domain reads EADIYQTPRYLVIGTGKKITLECSQTMGHDKMYWYQQDPGMELHLIHYSYGVNSTEKGDLSSESTVSRIRTEHFPLTLESARPSHTSQYLCASSDRGYTEAFFGQGTRLTVV.

The CDR3 bases are TGTGCCAGCTCACCATTTACAGCGGGGTTATACACAGATACGCAGTATTTT. Protein: CASSPFTAGLYTDTQYF. The gene calls are TRBV18 and TRBJ2-3, with 7 positions matching TRBD2. The CDR3 covers 17 residues. The trim removed 2 bases at V and 2 bases at J, leaving 10 bases unmatched. The germline CDR1 and CDR2 sequences are KGHSH and LQKENI.

This clone rates as medium-sized. The V call is TRBV28, the J call TRBJ2-7, with 8 bases that match TRBD2. There are 15 residues in the CDR3. V lost 3 bases to trimming and J lost 8 bases; unmatched junction nucleotides: 12. Germline V gene data show CDR1 as MDHEN and CDR2 as SYDVKM. The CDR3 region has the DNA TGTGCCAGCAGTTTTCGCGCGGGAGGTAATTTGCAGCAGTACTTC. This translates into CASSFRAGGNLQQYF.

This chain uses TRBV6-5 with TRBJ1-4; 7 nucleotides match TRBD1. V was pared by 2 bases and J by 10 bases, with 7 bases of the junction left unmatched. Germline V gene lookup returns CDR1 MNHEY and CDR2 SVGAGI. CDR3 size: 14 residues. The CDR3 spells CASSYRDRVGKLFF. CDR3 bases: TGTGCCAGCAGTTACCGGGACAGAGTAGGAAAACTGTTTTTT.

The chain links TRBV15 to TRBJ1-4; TRBD1 matches at 7 bases. V trimming: 2 bases; J trimming: 4 bases; junction bases outside the gene matches: 1. This CDR3 spans 14 amino acids. Germline V gene data show CDR1 as LNHNV and CDR2 as YYDKDF (reference sequence). CDR3 coding DNA: TGTGCCACCAGCAGACGGGACAGTAATGAAAAACTGTTTTTT. Amino acids: CATSRRDSNEKLFF.

The V and J genes are TRBV19 and TRBJ1-2, with a weak D call TRBD1 (5 bases). Deletions cut 5 bases from V and 6 bases from J, with 25 bases between. Germline values: CDR1 LNHDA, CDR2 SQIVND (reference sequence). The CDR3 has 17 amino acids. Written as DNA, the CDR3 is TGTGCCAGTAGTTTACTCTTACCGGGGCAGGGAAGGCATGGCTACACCTTC. This translates into CASSLLLPGQGRHGYTF.

The chain joins TRBV28 to TRBJ1-5; the D is unclear. This CDR3 is built from 12 residues. V was trimmed by 7 bases and J by 0 bases, leaving 4 bases between them. CDR1 is MDHEN, CDR2 SYDVKM, per germline. The CDR3 region is CASTYSNQPQHF. CDR3 DNA sequence: TGTGCCAGCACCTATAGCAATCAGCCCCAGCATTTT.

The chain recombines TRBV6-1 with TRBJ2-4; the D gene is possibly TRBD2 (6 bases). V was cut by 3 bases and J by 8 bases, with 14 bases left in between. The germline CDR1 and CDR2 sequences are MNHNS and SASEGT. The CDR3 spans 14 residues. The CDR3 DNA sequence: TGTGCCAGCAGTGATATGGGGTGGAGGGACATTCAGTACTTC. Protein sequence: CASSDMGWRDIQYF.

This clone showed up just a few times. V is TRBV5-1 and J is TRBJ2-6, with D possibly TRBD1 on 6 matching bases. Trimming stripped 3 bases from V and 0 bases from J, with 19 bases between. This CDR3 is built from 19 residues. CDR1 is SGHRS, CDR2 YFSETQ, per germline. This chain's CDR3 is CASSSGQPRGLSGANVLTF. In nucleotides, the CDR3 is TGCGCCAGCAGCTCAGGACAGCCACGGGGCCTCTCTGGGGCCAACGTCCTGACTTTC.

The chain couples TRBV28 to TRBJ2-7, with TRBD1 as a possible D gene (5 bases). This CDR3 is built from 11 residues. V lost 6 bases and J lost 2, with 5 bases in between. Germline CDR1 reads MDHEN; CDR2 reads SYDVKM. Here the CDR3 reads CASRGPYEQYF. The CDR3 DNA reads TGTGCCAGCAGGGGGCCCTACGAGCAGTACTTC.

This chain uses TRBV6-6 with TRBJ1-6, with unresolved D. This CDR3 spans 12 amino acids. The germline CDR1 and CDR2 sequences are MNHNY and SVGAGI (reference sequence). V lost 7 bases and J 11 bases, leaving 12 bases between the germline ends. CDR3 sequence (DNA): TGTGCCAGCAAAGGAGGTTGGCCACCCCTCCACTTT. Translating it yields CASKGGWPPLHF.

J is TRBJ1-5 and V is TRBV4-1; 8 bases align to TRBD1. Germline assignment: CDR1 MGHRA and CDR2 YSYEKL. The CDR3 spans 15 residues. Trimming cost V 0 bases and J 5 bases; bases outside gene matches: 3. CDR3 sequence (DNA): TGCGCCAGCAGCCAAGATCGACAGGGGTATCAGCCCCAGCATTTT. Its protein product is CASSQDRQGYQPQHF.

The chain has TRBV10-3 and TRBJ2-7; no reliable D call. Germline-derived CDR1 and CDR2 are ENHRY and SYGVKD. The CDR3 sequence is 12 residues long. The V and J ends lost 0 bases and 3 bases respectively, with 3 bases between them. CDR3 in amino acids: CAISESSYEQYF. DNA for the CDR3: TGTGCCATCAGTGAGTCAAGCTACGAGCAGTACTTC.

The rearrangement joins TRBV19 to TRBJ2-5; 8 nucleotides agree with TRBD1. This CDR3 has 12 residues. V lost 3 bases to trimming and J lost 7 bases; unmatched junction nucleotides: 1. Germline-derived CDR1 and CDR2 are LNHDA and SQIVND (reference sequence). CDR3 sequence: CASSMTGATQYF. DNA of the CDR3: TGTGCCAGTAGTATGACAGGGGCGACCCAGTACTTC.

This clone was detected only a few times. The J gene is TRBJ2-3, the V gene TRBV18; no clear D. V shed 6 bases and J shed 8 bases, with 18 bases lying between them. Germline lookup yields CDR1 KGHSH and CDR2 LQKENI. The CDR3 sequence is 14 residues long. CDR3 amino acids: CASSRNGERATQYF. CDR3 nucleotide sequence: TGTGCCAGCTCCCGGAATGGTGAGAGAGCTACGCAGTATTTT.

The chain's CDR3 is CASSHLGETQYF. The CDR3 DNA follows: TGCGCCAGCAGCCACCTTGGCGAGACCCAGTACTTC. This sequence joins TRBV5-1 and TRBJ2-5, with D unclear. This CDR3 spans 12 amino acids. Germline V CDR1 and CDR2: SGHRS, YFSETQ. V dropped 4 bases and J dropped 5 bases, with 9 bases sitting between them.

This chain uses TRBV11-3 with TRBJ2-3, with unresolved D. CDR1 and CDR2 from the germline V gene are SGHNT and YENEEA. V dropped 2 bases and J dropped 0 bases, with 6 bases sitting between them. The CDR3 is 14 residues long. The CDR3 here is CASSLSGSTDTQYF. The DNA of the CDR3 is TGTGCCAGCAGCTTATCGGGCAGCACAGATACGCAGTATTTT.

CDR3 sequence: CASSEGSSGRSTDTQYF. CDR3 in DNA: TGTGCCAGCAGTGAGGGGTCTAGCGGGAGAAGCACAGATACGCAGTATTTT. The genes are TRBV2 and TRBJ2-3; 10 nucleotides line up with TRBD2. Germline V gene lookup returns CDR1 SNHLY and CDR2 FYNNEI. V was pared by 3 bases and J by 0 bases, with 6 bases of the junction left unmatched. The CDR3 is made up of 17 amino acids.

The gene calls are TRBV6-5 and TRBJ1-6; 7 positions match TRBD1. With V trimmed by 3 bases and J by 7 bases, 6 bases remained unmatched. The CDR3 loop spans 15 amino acids. In germline, CDR1 is MNHEY, CDR2 SVGAGI. The CDR3 DNA sequence: TGTGCCAGCAGTTATTGGACAGGCTCAAATTCACCCCTCCACTTT. Residues: CASSYWTGSNSPLHF.

V usage is TRBV7-3 and J usage is TRBJ2-3, with 9 bases lining up with TRBD2. Germline V gene lookup returns CDR1 SGHTA and CDR2 FQGTGA. The CDR3 loop spans 17 amino acids. V was clipped by 4 bases and J by 5 bases; unmatched bases: 13. CDR3 loop: CASSYNQPGLAGDTQYF. The DNA for the CDR3 is TGTGCCAGCAGCTACAACCAACCGGGACTAGCAGGAGATACGCAGTATTTT. Using reference TRBV7-3 and TRBJ2-3 for the parts outside the CDR3, the full variable domain is GAGVSQTPSNKVTEKGKYVELRCDPISGHTALYWYRQSLGQGPEFLIYFQGTGAADDSGLPNDRFFAVRPEGSVSTLKIQRTERGDSAVYLCASSYNQPGLAGDTQYFGPGTRLTVL.